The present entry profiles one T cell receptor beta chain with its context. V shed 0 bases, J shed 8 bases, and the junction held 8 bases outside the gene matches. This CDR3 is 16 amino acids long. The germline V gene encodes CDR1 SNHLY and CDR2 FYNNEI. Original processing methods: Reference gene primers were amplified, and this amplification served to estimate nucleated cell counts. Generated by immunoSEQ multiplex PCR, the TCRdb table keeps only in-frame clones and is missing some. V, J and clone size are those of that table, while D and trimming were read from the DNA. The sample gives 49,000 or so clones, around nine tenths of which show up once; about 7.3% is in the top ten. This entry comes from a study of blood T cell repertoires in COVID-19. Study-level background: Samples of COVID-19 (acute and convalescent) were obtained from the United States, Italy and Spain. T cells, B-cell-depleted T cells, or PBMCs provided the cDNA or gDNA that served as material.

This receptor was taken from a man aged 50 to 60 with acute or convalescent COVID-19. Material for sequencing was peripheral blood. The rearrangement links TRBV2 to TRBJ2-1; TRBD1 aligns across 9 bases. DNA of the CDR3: TGTGCCAGCAGTGAAGCTTGGACAGGGGTCAGGGATGAGCAGTTCTTC. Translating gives CASSEAWTGVRDEQFF.